These 23 T cell receptor beta chains originate from one sample sequenced in a study of T cells in Graves' hyperthyroidism and ophthalmopathy. Researchers took RNA transcripts and amplified the TCR beta CDR3 regions from them. HTBI primers were employed in a first-round RT-PCR of the TCR CDR3. MiXCR was run by TCRdb on the multiplex PCR reads, yielding one entry per CDR3 protein. The sample lists 450,000 to 650,000 distinct CDR3 sequences; approximately 14% were seen once. Sequencing was performed on blood. The receptor source for this set is a woman younger than 30 with Graves' ophthalmopathy.

CDR3 sequence: CASSLGASGSSGELFF. In nucleotides, the CDR3 is TGTGCCAGCAGCTTGGGGGCTAGCGGGAGTTCCGGGGAGCTGTTTTTT. The chain couples TRBV5-8 to TRBJ2-2, with 10 bases lining up with TRBD2. Trimming removed 0 bases from V and 6 bases from J; junction bases left unmatched: 5. Germline CDR1 is SGHTS and CDR2 is YDEGEE. The length of the CDR3 is 16 residues.

Ten or more counts support this clonotype. V usage is TRBV12-3 or TRBV12-4 and J usage is TRBJ1-2; tentative D call: TRBD1 (5 bases). V lost 6 bases to trimming and J lost 5 bases, with 13 bases between them. The CDR3 runs to 13 residues. CDR3 residues: CASSRGSGYGYTF. Here the CDR3 DNA reads TGTGCCAGCAGCCGGGGGTCGGGATATGGCTACACCTTC.

This clonotype occurred many times. V usage is TRBV10-3 and J usage is TRBJ1-1, with 7 nucleotides matching TRBD1. Germline CDR1 and CDR2: ENHRY and SYGVKD. The junction had 9 bases not matched to a gene; V was cut back by 6 bases and J by 8 bases. This CDR3 comprises 13 residues. The CDR3 DNA follows: TGTGCCATCAGAGAAGGGGGACAGCCCGAAGCTTTCTTT. Protein sequence: CAIREGGQPEAFF.

The chain uses TRBV7-2 and TRBJ2-5; perhaps TRBD2 as D (5 bases). The CDR3 runs 16 residues. V was cut by 1 base and J by 4 bases, with 16 bases left in between. The germline V gene has CDR1 SGHTA and CDR2 FQGNSA. CDR3 coding DNA: TGTGCCAGCAGCTTAGACGGAACTAGTCCGGGAGAGACCCAGTACTTC. Its translation: CASSLDGTSPGETQYF.

V is TRBV11-2 and J is TRBJ1-5; no reliable D call. The CDR3 contains 15 residues. In germline, CDR1 is SGHAT, CDR2 FQNNGV. Deletions cut 2 bases from V and 1 base from J, with 9 bases between. The CDR3 nucleotides are TGTGCCAGCAGCTTATGGGGTCTGAGCAATCAGCCCCAGCATTTT. It translates to CASSLWGLSNQPQHF.

This clonotype appeared many times. This sequence joins TRBV28 and TRBJ2-7, with 8 nucleotides matching TRBD2. Germline CDR1 is MDHEN and CDR2 is SYDVKM. V lost 0 bases, J lost 3 bases, and 4 bases stayed unmatched. This CDR3 region has 15 residues. As DNA, the CDR3 is TGTGCCAGCAGTTTATGGGGACTAGGTCGCTACGAGCAGTACTTC. Translated: CASSLWGLGRYEQYF.

At least ten counts were recorded for this clonotype. V gene TRBV2 combines with J gene TRBJ1-4; D ambiguous. The V end was cut by 7 bases, the J end by 0 bases, with 15 bases between. Germline assignment: CDR1 SNHLY and CDR2 FYNNEI. This CDR3 contains 16 residues. CDR3 region: CASTRTALSTNEKLFF. CDR3 DNA: TGTGCCAGCACCCGGACCGCTCTTTCAACTAATGAAAAACTGTTTTTT.

Of note for this clonotype: A much more abundant neighbour one base away suggests this may be a read error. The gene calls are TRBV2 and TRBJ2-1; 10 bases match TRBD2. Trimming cost V 6 bases and J 4 bases; bases outside gene matches: 6. CDR3 length: 15 amino acids. Germline values: CDR1 SNHLY, CDR2 FYNNEI. The CDR3 DNA sequence: TGTGCCAGCAGCCGAAGCGGGAGGGTTTACAATGAGCAGTTCTTC. It encodes CASSRSGRVYNEQFF.

At least ten counts were recorded for this clonotype. The chain has TRBV13 and TRBJ2-7; D not resolved. The V gene lost 3 bases and the J gene lost 7 bases, with 13 bases spanning the gap. From germline, CDR1 is PRHDT and CDR2 FYEKMQ (reference sequence). The CDR3 covers 13 residues. The CDR3 region is CASSLARPSEQYF. CDR3 DNA sequence: TGTGCCAGCAGCTTGGCCAGGCCATCTGAGCAGTACTTC.

This clonotype was counted a few times. The chain joins TRBV30 to TRBJ1-4; TRBD1 matches at 9 bases. V shed 0 bases and J 4 bases; nucleotides not matched to a gene: 12. Germline CDR1 and CDR2: GTSNPN and SVGIG (reference sequence). This CDR3 region has 18 residues. CDR3 residues: CAWSVSWLTGGINEKLFF. The DNA of the CDR3 is TGTGCCTGGAGTGTATCCTGGCTAACAGGGGGCATTAATGAAAAACTGTTTTTT.

As concerns this clonotype: One end of the junction fails to match germline, which may point to a read error. The V call is TRBV7-7, the J call TRBJ2-5; 15 nucleotides align to TRBD2. The germline gives CDR1 SSHAT, CDR2 FNYEAQ (reference sequence). The CDR3 loop spans 18 amino acids. DNA of the CDR3: TGTGCTAGCAGCGAAGGACTAGCGGGAGGGCCGGAGGTGGAGACCCAGTACTTC. Translating it yields CASSEGLAGGPEVETQYF.

The J gene is TRBJ2-5, the V gene TRBV6-1, with TRBD2 as a possible D gene (7 bases). The germline V gene has CDR1 MNHNS and CDR2 SASEGT. The germline V and J ends were trimmed by 7 bases and 5 bases, with 23 bases remaining between them. The CDR3 covers 16 residues. This chain's CDR3 is CASTPRGAERSETQYF. CDR3 DNA: TGTGCCAGCACTCCTCGGGGGGCAGAACGATCGGAGACCCAGTACTTC.

This clonotype was observed at least ten times. This chain connects TRBV29-1 to TRBJ2-5; D gene unclear. Germline V gene data show CDR1 as SQVTM and CDR2 as ANQGSEA. The CDR3 extends over 13 amino acids. V lost 4 bases and J lost 1, with 10 bases in between. The CDR3, as DNA: TGCAGCGTTGCCGACCAGGTCCAAGAGACCCAGTACTTC. Its translation: CSVADQVQETQYF.

This clonotype was seen repeatedly, ten times or more. The V and J genes are TRBV13 and TRBJ2-3; TRBD1 matches at 7 bases. There are 17 residues in the CDR3. The junction had 17 bases not matched to a gene; V was cut back by 4 bases and J by 7 bases. Germline values: CDR1 PRHDT, CDR2 FYEKMQ (reference sequence). The DNA for the CDR3 is TGTGCCAGCAGCTCAAGGCCGGCGTACCGGGACAGACATACGCAGTATTTT. Protein: CASSSRPAYRDRHTQYF.

Only a few counts were recorded for this clonotype. This chain joins TRBV9 and TRBJ1-2; maybe TRBD1 (6 bases). Germline V CDR1 and CDR2: SGDLS, YYNGEE. V was cut by 3 bases and J by 3 bases, with 15 bases left in between. This CDR3 comprises 15 residues. CDR3 protein: CASSAYLGQHYGYTF. CDR3 nucleotide sequence: TGTGCCAGCAGCGCGTACCTCGGACAGCACTATGGCTACACCTTC.

This clonotype was found many times. This chain uses TRBV11-3 with TRBJ2-1, with 8 bases fitting TRBD2. Germline CDR1 and CDR2: SGHNT and YENEEA. This CDR3 is 13 amino acids long. The J segment lost 9 bases and the V segment lost 2 bases, leaving 3 bases of the junction unmatched. CDR3 residues: CASSLSSGLEQFF. The CDR3 DNA follows: TGTGCCAGCAGCTTATCTAGCGGGCTTGAGCAGTTCTTC.

This clonotype was counted ten times or more. The V call is TRBV29-1, the J call TRBJ2-1, with 8 bases lining up with TRBD2. Germline assignment: CDR1 SQVTM and CDR2 ANQGSEA. The CDR3 totals 15 residues. V was clipped by 0 bases and J by 9 bases; unmatched bases: 10. The CDR3 DNA sequence: TGCAGCGTTGAAGATGTGGGACTAGGAGATTTTGAGCAGTTCTTC. Protein sequence: CSVEDVGLGDFEQFF.

Note on this clonotype: The junction departs from germline at one end; a sequencing error may be responsible. The chain couples TRBV6-4 to TRBJ2-7; D is undetermined. CDR3 length: 15 residues. CDR1 and CDR2 from the germline V gene are MRHNA and SNTAGT. The DNA for the CDR3 is TGTGCCAGCAGTTACGGATTAGGACGGTCCTGCGAGCAGTACTTC. Its translation is CASSYGLGRSCEQYF.

This clonotype was counted at least ten times. The chain couples TRBV29-1 to TRBJ2-5; D might be TRBD2 (6 bases). Germline CDR1 is SQVTM and CDR2 is ANQGSEA. V lost 6 bases and J 2 bases, leaving 13 bases between the germline ends. CDR3 length: 13 amino acids. The CDR3 bases are TGCAGCGTGGCTGTCGGGAGACAAGAGACCCAGTACTTC. It yields the protein CSVAVGRQETQYF.

This clonotype was seen more than once but under ten times. With a much larger clone just one base away, this may be a read error. The chain recombines TRBV5-6 with TRBJ1-3; D is perhaps TRBD1 (5 bases). The CDR3 has 15 amino acids. CDR1 is SGHDT, CDR2 YYEEEE, per germline. Trimming left V 2 bases short and J 2 bases short, with 11 bases between. CDR3 nucleotides: TGTGCCAGCAGCTTCGCCGGGGCCCCTGGAAACACCATATATTTT. This sequence encodes CASSFAGAPGNTIYF.

This clonotype was detected many times. The chain links TRBV7-2 to TRBJ1-5; TRBD1 aligns across 8 bases. The CDR3 is 15 amino acids. V was clipped by 5 bases and J by 3 bases; unmatched bases: 6. Germline CDR1 and CDR2: SGHTA and FQGNSA. The CDR3 DNA is TGTGCCAGCAGCCTAACGGGACAGGACAATCAGCCCCAGCATTTT. Translating gives CASSLTGQDNQPQHF.

This clonotype was recorded many times. The chain uses TRBV11-3 and TRBJ1-1; a weak D match, TRBD1 (6 bases). The germline gives CDR1 SGHNT, CDR2 YENEEA. V was shortened by 3 bases and J by 7 bases, with 9 bases between the two germline ends. The CDR3 consists of 12 residues. The CDR3 loop is CASSFRRGEAFF. The DNA for the CDR3 is TGTGCCAGCAGCTTCCGCAGGGGTGAAGCTTTCTTT.

The sample holds many counts of this clonotype. The chain carries TRBV30 and TRBJ1-1; D gene ambiguous. V lost 5 bases and J 1 base, leaving 5 bases between the germline ends. CDR1 and CDR2 from the germline V gene are GTSNPN and SVGIG (reference sequence). CDR3 size: 11 residues. CDR3 loop: CAWGRNTEAFF. The CDR3 coding sequence is TGTGCCTGGGGCAGGAACACTGAAGCTTTCTTT.